The rows below give T cell receptor beta chains drawn from one sample of a study of CD8 T cells in ankylosing spondylitis. TCRdb analysed the 5' RACE reads with MiXCR anew, one entry per CDR3 protein. The sample includes about 140,000 distinct CDR3 sequences, roughly 30% of them seen just once. Sequenced: synovial fluid, either unsorted or a sorted T cell fraction (not recorded which). These receptors were collected from a male donor with ankylosing spondylitis. The CDR3 runs from the conserved cysteine through the conserved F or W. A D gene is named only where the DNA matches it firmly. The listing skips clone size in some rows; elsewhere it reads once, few, many or a size class.

size,V,J,D,CDR3,DNA
.,TRBV24-1,TRBJ2-3,.,CATSDLGGGKDTQYF,TGTGCCACCAGTGATTTGGGCGGGGGCAAAGATACGCAGTATTTT
.,TRBV13,TRBJ2-7,TRBD2,CASSFGSRGGYEQYF,TGTGCCAGCAGCTTTGGTTCCCGCGGGGGCTACGAGCAGTACTTC
.,TRBV28,TRBJ2-3,TRBD2,CASRLAGGTDTQYF,TGTGCCAGCAGATTAGCGGGAGGAACCGATACGCAGTATTTT
.,TRBV11-2,TRBJ2-2,.,CASTYGTAGSGELFF,TGTGCCAGCACTTACGGGACAGCGGGGTCCGGGGAGCTGTTTTTT
.,TRBV20-1,TRBJ2-2,.,CSAAPDGAGELFF,TGCAGTGCTGCGCCCGACGGCGCCGGGGAGCTGTTTTTT
few,TRBV7-2,TRBJ2-1,.,CASSLGDNEQFF,TGTGCCAGCAGCTTAGGGGACAATGAGCAGTTCTTC
.,TRBV2,TRBJ2-3,.,CASSEQGLSPTQYF,TGTGCCAGCAGTGAACAGGGGCTCTCACCTACGCAGTATTTT
.,TRBV30,TRBJ1-1,.,CAWGRHQGEAFF,TGTGCCTGGGGCCGGCATCAGGGGGAAGCTTTCTTT
.,TRBV29-1,TRBJ2-3,TRBD2,CSVFGTSGRARDTQYF,TGCAGCGTTTTTGGGACTAGCGGGAGGGCTCGAGATACGCAGTATTTT
.,TRBV15,TRBJ2-2,TRBD1,CATSLTGGNGGELFF,TGTGCCACCAGCTTGACAGGGGGGAACGGCGGGGAGCTGTTTTTT
few,TRBV10-3,TRBJ1-1,.,CAISAGRLDNTEAFF,TGTGCCATCAGTGCGGGTCGACTTGACAACACTGAAGCTTTCTTT
.,TRBV7-3,TRBJ1-2,.,CASSHPGTSPAYGYTF,TGTGCCAGCAGCCACCCAGGGACGTCCCCCGCTTATGGCTACACCTTC
.,TRBV11-2,TRBJ2-3,TRBD2,CASSVQRGPSTDTQYF,TGTGCCAGCAGCGTTCAGCGGGGGCCCAGCACAGATACGCAGTATTTT
few,TRBV5-1,TRBJ2-1,TRBD2,CASSLDQSSGRSSYNEQFF,TGCGCCAGCAGCTTGGATCAGTCTAGCGGGAGAAGCTCCTACAATGAGCAGTTCTTC
many,TRBV6-6,TRBJ1-1,.,CAGGVGTEAFF,TGTGCAGGGGGGGTGGGCACTGAAGCTTTCTTT
.,TRBV7-2,TRBJ1-5,.,CASSPGSRQDQPQHF,TGTGCCAGCAGCCCAGGCAGTCGACAGGATCAGCCCCAGCATTTT
.,TRBV2,TRBJ1-2,TRBD1,CASSEALGTVSGYTF,TGTGCCAGCAGTGAAGCGCTGGGGACAGTTAGTGGCTACACCTTC
once,TRBV11-3,TRBJ2-7,.,CASSRGGTISTEQYF,TGTGCCAGCAGCCGTGGTGGGACCATATCGACCGAGCAGTACTTC
.,TRBV5-1,TRBJ2-3,TRBD1,CASRTGADTQYF,TGCGCCAGCAGGACAGGGGCAGATACGCAGTATTTT
.,TRBV27,TRBJ2-2,TRBD1,CASTRQGARTGELFF,TGTGCCAGCACTAGACAGGGGGCGCGGACCGGGGAGCTGTTTTTT
.,TRBV28,TRBJ1-5,.,CASSLSGTTRNQPKHF,TGTGCCAGCAGTCTTTCCGGGACGACTCGCAATCAGCCCAAGCATTTT
.,TRBV7-8,TRBJ2-7,TRBD2,CASHISGSGSYEQYF,TGTGCCAGCCATATTAGCGGGAGTGGCTCCTACGAGCAGTACTTC
.,TRBV11-2,TRBJ2-2,.,CASSPLGYTGELFF,TGTGCCAGCAGCCCCCTTGGGTACACCGGGGAGCTGTTTTTT
few,TRBV2,TRBJ1-3,.,CASSSFSGNTIYF,TGTGCCAGCAGTTCTTTCTCTGGAAACACCATATATTTT
.,TRBV7-2,TRBJ1-5,.,CASSLNGGNQPQHF,TGTGCCAGCAGCTTAAATGGAGGCAATCAGCCCCAGCATTTT
.,TRBV28,TRBJ2-7,TRBD1,CASTLRQGRSYEQYF,TGTGCCAGCACCTTACGACAGGGAAGATCCTACGAGCAGTACTTC
few,TRBV5-1,TRBJ1-3,.,CASSLGSGNTIYF,TGCGCCAGCAGCTTGGGGTCTGGAAACACCATATATTTT
few,TRBV18,TRBJ2-7,.,CASSPDGGSNSYEQYF,TGTGCCAGCTCACCTGATGGGGGGTCAAACTCCTACGAGCAGTACTTC
few,TRBV6-2/TRBV6-3,TRBJ2-1,.,CASRHLGSEDEQFF,TGTGCCAGCAGGCACTTGGGATCTGAGGATGAGCAGTTCTTC
.,TRBV7-2,TRBJ2-2,.,CASSLVTDMTGELFF,TGTGCCAGCAGCTTAGTCACAGACATGACCGGGGAGCTGTTTTTT
.,TRBV5-1,TRBJ2-1,.,CASSLQGGNEQFF,TGCGCCAGCAGCTTACAGGGTGGAAATGAGCAGTTCTTC
.,TRBV28,TRBJ1-2,.,CASSTRTARLLYGYTF,TGTGCCAGCAGTACCCGGACAGCTAGACTTCTCTATGGCTACACCTTC
.,TRBV4-1,TRBJ1-5,.,CASSQEQGGRQPQHF,TGCGCCAGCAGCCAAGAGCAGGGTGGGAGGCAGCCCCAGCATTTT
few,TRBV6-5,TRBJ2-7,TRBD2,CASSYRARTSGSHEQYF,TGTGCCAGCAGTTACCGTGCAAGGACTAGCGGGAGCCACGAGCAGTACTTC
few,TRBV3-1,TRBJ1-2,.,CASSQWSGGHYGYTF,TGTGCCAGCAGCCAATGGTCGGGGGGGCACTATGGCTACACCTTC
many,TRBV25-1,TRBJ2-5,.,CASSRWAGKETQYF,TGTGCCAGCAGTCGGTGGGCAGGGAAAGAGACCCAGTACTTC
few,TRBV12-3/TRBV12-4,TRBJ1-5,TRBD1,CASSLRGVRDNNQPQHF,TGTGCCAGCAGTCTCAGGGGGGTACGGGATAACAATCAGCCCCAGCATTTT
.,TRBV5-1,TRBJ1-1,.,CASSAGGAPEAFF,TGCGCCAGCAGCGCAGGCGGGGCCCCTGAAGCTTTCTTT
many,TRBV7-9,TRBJ2-1,TRBD2,CASSPIRWTSGFHEQFF,TGTGCCAGCAGCCCCATTCGTTGGACTAGCGGGTTCCATGAGCAGTTCTTC
few,TRBV10-1,TRBJ1-3,.,CASSDGYTIYF,TGCGCCAGCAGTGATGGGTACACCATATATTTT
many,TRBV10-3,TRBJ2-5,.,CAISESPGETQYF,TGTGCCATCAGTGAGTCCCCGGGGGAGACCCAGTACTTC
.,TRBV5-1,TRBJ2-3,.,CASSHIPPGRGYTDTQYF,TGCGCCAGCAGCCATATACCACCGGGCAGGGGTTACACAGATACGCAGTATTTT
few,TRBV5-6,TRBJ1-2,TRBD1,CASSLGTGGVYGYTF,TGTGCCAGCAGCTTGGGGACAGGGGGCGTCTATGGCTACACCTTC
.,TRBV9,TRBJ2-3,TRBD2,CASSVGLAGGPTTSTDTQYF,TGTGCCAGCAGCGTAGGGCTAGCGGGGGGCCCTACCACTAGCACAGATACGCAGTATTTT
few,TRBV15,TRBJ2-2,TRBD2,CATRLTSDTGELFF,TGTGCCACCAGGCTGACTAGCGACACCGGGGAGCTGTTTTTT
.,TRBV7-6,TRBJ2-3,.,CASSLVFTDTQYF,TGTGCCAGCAGCTTAGTGTTCACAGATACGCAGTATTTT